This T cell receptor (beta chain) stems from a study of control samples from healthy donors and cancer patients. Only in-frame clones appear in the TCRdb table, and some are missing; sequencing was by immunoSEQ multiplex PCR. Seen here are 96,000 or so clones, roughly 93% observed once, and the top ten hold approximately 8%. The CDR3 covers 14 residues. V was pared by 3 bases and J by 4 bases, with 13 bases between. Germline V gives CDR1 MNHEY, CDR2 SMNVEV (reference sequence). This receptor was taken from a man between 18 and 29 years old in good health. The chain joins TRBV27 to TRBJ2-7, with D tentatively TRBD1 (5 bases). Material: blood. CDR3: CASSFSDRGYEQYF. The CDR3 bases are TGTGCCAGCAGTTTCAGCGACAGAGGATACGAGCAGTACTTC.